This T cell receptor (beta chain) was captured in a study of blood T cell repertoires in COVID-19. Overall study context: Acute and convalescent COVID-19 specimens originated in the United States, Italy and Spain. T cells, B-cell-depleted T cells, or PBMCs supplied cDNA or gDNA.

In the original processing: Reference gene primer amplification gave nucleated cell count estimates. Measured with immunoSEQ multiplex PCR; TCRdb has only the in-frame clones, and not every one. That table supplies the V and J calls and clone size; D and trimming were determined from the DNA. The sample holds roughly 150,000 clones, around 89% seen once. This CDR3 comprises 15 residues. Trimming took off 2 bases at V and 3 bases at J, with 11 bases between the two ends. Germline lookup yields CDR1 SGHAT and CDR2 FQNNGV. The TCR originated in a woman aged 40 to 49 with acute or convalescent COVID-19. The chain links TRBV11-2 to TRBJ1-5, with D possibly matching TRBD1 (6 bases). The sample taken for sequencing was peripheral blood. This CDR3 reads CASSLLQGPNQPQHF. For the CDR3, the DNA is TGTGCCAGCAGCTTATTACAGGGCCCCAATCAGCCCCAGCATTTT.